This T cell receptor (beta chain) was obtained from a study of naive and memory T cell subsets. Study-level results: Diversity fell and Gini index rose from naive through CM, EM, EMRA. Naive repertoires, especially CD8, held a few larger clonotypes, possibly memory cells re-expressing CD45RA.

The CDR3 length is 16 residues. Trimming removed 0 bases from V and 0 bases from J, with 11 bases in between. Germline CDR1 and CDR2: LGHNA and YSLEER. To note about this clonotype: Its antigen is unknown.

Both TRBC1 and TRBC2 were covered by a beta constant-region primer of two equimolar oligonucleotides. The ligated cDNA underwent four PCR rounds using SP2 and nested alpha and beta constant-region primers. TCRdb reprocessed the UMI-ligation and nested PCR reads via MiXCR and lists one record per CDR3 protein. In the table there are around 100,000 distinct CDR3 sequences, about 15% of which are singletons. The V call is TRBV4-3, the J call TRBJ1-1, with D possibly matching TRBD1 (5 bases). The receptor's source is a human donor in good health. Material: naive CD8+ T cells from blood. CDR3 protein: CASSQDRMGVNTEAFF. DNA of the CDR3: TGCGCCAGCAGCCAAGATCGTATGGGGGTGAACACTGAAGCTTTCTTT.